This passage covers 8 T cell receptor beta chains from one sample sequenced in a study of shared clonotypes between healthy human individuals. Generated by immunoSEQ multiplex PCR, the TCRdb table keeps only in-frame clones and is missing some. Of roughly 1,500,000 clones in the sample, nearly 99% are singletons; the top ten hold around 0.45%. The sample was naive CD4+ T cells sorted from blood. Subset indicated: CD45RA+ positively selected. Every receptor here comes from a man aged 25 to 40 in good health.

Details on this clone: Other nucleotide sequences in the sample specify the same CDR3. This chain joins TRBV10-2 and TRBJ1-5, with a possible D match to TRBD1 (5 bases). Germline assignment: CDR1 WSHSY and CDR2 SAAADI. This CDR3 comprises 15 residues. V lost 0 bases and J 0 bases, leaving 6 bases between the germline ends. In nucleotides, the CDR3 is TGCGCCAGCAGTGAGTCGGGGGGTAGCAATCAGCCCCAGCATTTT. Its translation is CASSESGGSNQPQHF.

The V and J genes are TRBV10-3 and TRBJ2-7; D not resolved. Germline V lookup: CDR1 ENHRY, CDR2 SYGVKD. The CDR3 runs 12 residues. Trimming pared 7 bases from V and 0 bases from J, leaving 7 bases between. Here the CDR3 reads CAIKGGSYEQYF. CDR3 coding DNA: TGTGCCATCAAGGGCGGCTCCTACGAGCAGTACTTC.

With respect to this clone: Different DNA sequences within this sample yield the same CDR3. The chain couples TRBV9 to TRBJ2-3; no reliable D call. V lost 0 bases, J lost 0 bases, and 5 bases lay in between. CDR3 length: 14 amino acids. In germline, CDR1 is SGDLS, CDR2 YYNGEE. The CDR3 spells CASSVVGSTDTQYF. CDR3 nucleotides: TGTGCCAGCAGCGTAGTCGGGAGCACAGATACGCAGTATTTT.

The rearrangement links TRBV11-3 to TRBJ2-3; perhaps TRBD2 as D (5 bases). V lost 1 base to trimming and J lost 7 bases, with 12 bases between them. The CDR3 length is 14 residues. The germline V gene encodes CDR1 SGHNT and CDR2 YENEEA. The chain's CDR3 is CASSLGRGSHTQYF. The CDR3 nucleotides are TGTGCCAGCAGCTTAGGCAGAGGGTCCCATACGCAGTATTTT.

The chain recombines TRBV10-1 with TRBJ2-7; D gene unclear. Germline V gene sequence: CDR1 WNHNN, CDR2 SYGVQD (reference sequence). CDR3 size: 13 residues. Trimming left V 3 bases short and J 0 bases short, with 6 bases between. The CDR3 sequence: CASSEPDSYEQYF. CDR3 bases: TGCGCCAGCAGTGAACCTGACTCCTACGAGCAGTACTTC.

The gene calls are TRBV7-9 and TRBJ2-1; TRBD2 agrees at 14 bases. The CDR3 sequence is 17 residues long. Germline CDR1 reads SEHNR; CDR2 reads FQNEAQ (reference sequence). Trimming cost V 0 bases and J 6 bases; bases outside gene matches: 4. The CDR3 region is CASSLALGLAGVNEQFF. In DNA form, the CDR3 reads TGTGCCAGCAGCTTAGCTCTGGGACTAGCGGGAGTCAATGAGCAGTTCTTC.

CDR3 amino acids: CASSLEIRLEQFF. As DNA, the CDR3 is TGCGCCAGCAGCTTGGAAATCAGGCTTGAGCAGTTCTTC. The rearrangement links TRBV5-1 to TRBJ2-1, with no clear D. Germline V gene lookup returns CDR1 SGHRS and CDR2 YFSETQ. The V end lost 0 bases, the J end lost 9 bases, and 10 bases lay between the germline ends. The CDR3 loop spans 13 amino acids.

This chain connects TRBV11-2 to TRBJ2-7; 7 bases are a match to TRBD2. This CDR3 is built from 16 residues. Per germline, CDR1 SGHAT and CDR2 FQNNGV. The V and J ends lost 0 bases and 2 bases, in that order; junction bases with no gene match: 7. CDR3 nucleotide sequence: TGTGCCAGCAGCTTAGAGTCAAGGACTAGAGCCTACGAGCAGTACTTC. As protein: CASSLESRTRAYEQYF.